This TCR beta chain comes out of a study of Graves' ophthalmopathy and Graves' hyperthyroidism. TCR beta CDR3 regions were amplified from RNA transcripts. First-round RT-PCR with HTBI primers preceded a second-round multiplex PCR. In TCRdb, the multiplex PCR reads were re-called with MiXCR into one record per CDR3 protein. The data hold 650,000 to 900,000 distinct CDR3 sequences, with roughly 40% observed a single time. This clonotype was observed many times. Its antigen is unknown. Study-wide points: Blood shared most expanded thyroid clonotypes above 0.001 frequency. The model predicted ophthalmopathy progression with around 69% sensitivity and less than 85% specificity.

This TCR derives from an adult man with Graves' ophthalmopathy. Specimen: peripheral blood.

CDR3 nucleotides: TGTGCCAGCAGTATAAGCTCTGGAAACACCATATATTTT. This sequence encodes CASSISSGNTIYF. The chain joins TRBV6-6 to TRBJ1-3; D gene uncertain. This CDR3 spans 13 amino acids. Germline V gene data show CDR1 as MNHNY and CDR2 as SVGAGI (reference sequence). V lost 5 bases and J lost 0, with 5 bases in between.